The next 2 T cell receptor beta chains were all read from a single sample in a study of T cell changes during pregnancy in multiple sclerosis. Libraries were prepared by immunoSEQ multiplex PCR; TCRdb keeps only in-frame clonotypes and omits some of them. The sample has around 36,000 clones, about 92% seen once. Here the sequenced sample was peripheral blood, taken before pregnancy. The receptors were sampled from a female donor with multiple sclerosis, enrolled in a pregnancy study.

This clone showed up just a few times. This rearrangement joins TRBV5-1 to TRBJ1-3, with unresolved D. Per germline, CDR1 SGHRS and CDR2 YFSETQ. V was trimmed by 0 bases and J by 0 bases, leaving 19 bases between them. The CDR3 totals 19 residues. The CDR3 loop reads CASSLVDRVSGRSGNTIYF. In nucleotides, the CDR3 is TGCGCCAGCAGCTTGGTGGATCGGGTGAGCGGACGCTCTGGAAACACCATATATTTT. Variable domain in full (rest from reference TRBV5-1 and TRBJ1-3): KAGVTQTPRYLIKTRGQQVTLSCSPISGHRSVSWYQQTPGQGLQFLFEYFSETQRNKGNFPGRFSGRQFSNSRSEMNVSTLELGDSALYLCASSLVDRVSGRSGNTIYFGEGSWLTVV.

The chain links TRBV5-4 to TRBJ2-2; 8 bases align to TRBD2. Per the germline V gene, CDR1 is SGHNT and CDR2 is YYREEE (reference sequence). There are 15 residues in the CDR3. V lost 1 base and J lost 6; bases outside the gene matches: 5. CDR3: CASSLPGGDAGELFF. The CDR3 region has the DNA TGTGCCAGCAGCTTGCCGGGGGGGGATGCCGGGGAGCTGTTTTTT.